The clone carrying this T cell receptor (beta chain) occurred once. Roughly 0.45 to 1 ug RNA was reverse transcribed with random hexamers. TCRdb used MiXCR to reprocess the immunoSEQ multiplex PCR reads, holding one entry per CDR3 protein. The table includes some 190,000 distinct CDR3 sequences, roughly 92% detected once. This specimen belongs to a study of CD8 T cells in Susac syndrome. The germline V gene encodes CDR1 SNHLY and CDR2 FYNNEI. The CDR3 consists of 15 residues. After removal of 3 bases from V and 4 bases from J, the junction contained 4 bases not matched to a gene. Sequencing of TCR beta covered CD8+ and CD4+ T cells obtained from blood.

This TCR derives from a human donor in good health. V and J are TRBV2 and TRBJ2-5; 11 bases fit TRBD1. Sequencing input: CD4+ T cells from PBMCs. CDR3 coding DNA: TGTGCCAGCAGTGACGGGACAGGGGGTAGAGAGACCCAGTACTTC. This sequence encodes CASSDGTGGRETQYF.